The 8 T cell receptor beta chains below were found in one sample sequenced in a study of CD8 T cells in ankylosing spondylitis (dated by TCRdb to about 2017). The method was 5' RACE. These reads were obtained on an Illumina HiSeq 2500. Using fastp trimming at Q25 and MiXCR clonotype assembly, TCRdb reanalyzed the public sequencing data and kept in-frame beta chains. Every CDR3 protein is listed once, alongside the most common genes and DNA of its rows. This sample lists 700,000 to 850,000 distinct CDR3 sequences; approximately 12% were detected once. Around 0.51% of the sample goes to the ten largest clones. Their antigens remain unidentified. The paper's findings and limits, for the study overall: A TCR beta motif of roughly 8 highly homologous amino acid variants appeared characteristic of blood from ankylosing spondylitis patients.

Specimen: blood, either unsorted or a sorted T cell fraction (not recorded which). The receptors shown here come from a male donor with ankylosing spondylitis.

The rearrangement joins TRBV20-1 to TRBJ2-7; D may be TRBD1 or TRBD2 (5 bases each). There are 13 residues in the CDR3. V was cut by 6 bases and J by 2 bases, with 14 bases left in between. CDR1 and CDR2 from the germline V gene are DFQATT and SNEGSKA (reference sequence). For the CDR3, the DNA is TGCAGTGCCGATCGGGACCCAGCCTACGAGCAGTACTTC. Translating it yields CSADRDPAYEQYF.

This clonotype was counted at least ten times. The chain couples TRBV12-3 or TRBV12-4 to TRBJ2-1; no definite D call. Trimming left V 6 bases short and J 7 bases short, with 7 bases between. The CDR3 is 11 amino acids. CDR3 loop: CASSPWNEQFF. The CDR3, as DNA: TGTGCCAGCAGCCCCTGGAATGAGCAGTTCTTC.

This clonotype showed up just a few times. The chain employs TRBV5-6 and TRBJ1-5; D is undetermined. V was clipped by 4 bases and J by 4 bases, with 15 bases between them. This CDR3 region has 15 residues. Germline assignment: CDR1 SGHDT and CDR2 YYEEEE. CDR3 sequence: CASSRGMGRNQPQHF. CDR3 in DNA: TGTGCCAGCAGCCGCGGTATGGGTAGAAATCAGCCCCAGCATTTT.

The rearrangement joins TRBV4-3 to TRBJ1-2, with D possibly matching TRBD1 (6 bases). From germline, CDR1 is LGHNA and CDR2 YSLEER. Trimming stripped 3 bases from V and 6 bases from J, with 20 bases between. The CDR3 runs to 16 residues. CDR3 sequence reads: CASSHGITGFGDGYTF. For the CDR3, the DNA is TGCGCCAGCAGCCACGGCATTACAGGGTTCGGGGATGGCTACACCTTC.

The chain is built from TRBV7-9 and TRBJ1-1, with D unresolved. V was cut by 5 bases and J by 6 bases, with 7 bases left in between. This CDR3 is built from 11 residues. The germline V gene has CDR1 SEHNR and CDR2 FQNEAQ (reference sequence). The chain's CDR3 is CASSVKSEAFF. The CDR3 nucleotides read TGTGCCAGCAGCGTAAAGTCTGAAGCTTTCTTT.

This clonotype was recorded a few times. The chain joins TRBV5-1 to TRBJ1-6; a weak D match, TRBD1 (5 bases). Trimming stripped 4 bases from V and 8 bases from J, with 13 bases between. CDR3 size: 14 residues. Germline V gene data show CDR1 as SGHRS and CDR2 as YFSETQ. The CDR3 sequence: CASSPDSVDSPLHF. The CDR3 DNA reads as TGCGCCAGCAGCCCAGACAGCGTAGATTCACCCCTCCACTTT.

This sequence joins TRBV9 and TRBJ2-2, with 8 bases lining up with TRBD2. With 3 bases clipped from V and 6 bases from J, the junction kept 7 bases outside the gene matches. Germline V gene sequence: CDR1 SGDLS, CDR2 YYNGEE. This CDR3 has 15 amino acids. The CDR3 DNA reads as TGTGCCAGCAGCGGGTCGGCGGGGGGCCCCGGGGAGCTGTTTTTT. This sequence encodes CASSGSAGGPGELFF.

The chain carries TRBV7-8 and TRBJ2-1; TRBD2 matches at 11 bases. Germline CDR1 is SGHVS and CDR2 is FQNEAQ. The V and J ends lost 7 bases and 9 bases, in that order; junction bases with no gene match: 11. CDR3 size: 15 residues. The CDR3 protein is CASNPIAGGTGEQFF. The CDR3 DNA is TGTGCCAGCAACCCGATAGCGGGAGGGACGGGTGAGCAGTTCTTC. Looking up the rest from reference TRBV7-8 and TRBJ2-1 gives the full variable domain: GAGVSQSPRYKVAKRGQDVALRCDPISGHVSLFWYQQALGQGPEFLTYFQNEAQLDKSGLPSDRFFAERPEGSVSTLKIQRTQQEDSAVYLCASNPIAGGTGEQFFGPGTRLTVL.